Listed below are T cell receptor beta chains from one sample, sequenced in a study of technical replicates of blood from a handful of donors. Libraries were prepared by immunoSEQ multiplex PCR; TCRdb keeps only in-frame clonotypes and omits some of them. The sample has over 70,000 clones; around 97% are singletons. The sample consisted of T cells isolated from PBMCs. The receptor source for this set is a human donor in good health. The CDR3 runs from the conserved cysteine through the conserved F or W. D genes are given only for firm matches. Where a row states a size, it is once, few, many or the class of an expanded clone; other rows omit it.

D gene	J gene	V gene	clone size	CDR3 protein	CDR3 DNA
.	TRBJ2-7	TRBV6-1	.	CASSPATRFYEQYF	TGTGCCAGCAGCCCTGCAACTAGATTCTACGAGCAGTACTTC
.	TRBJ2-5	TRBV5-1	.	CASSLTGETQYF	TGCGCCAGCAGCTTGACGGGGGAGACCCAGTACTTC
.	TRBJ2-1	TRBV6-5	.	CASSYSYGERNEQFF	TGTGCCAGCAGTTACTCGTACGGAGAGCGCAATGAGCAGTTCTTC
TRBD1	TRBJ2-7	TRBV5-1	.	CASSTGQGPYEQYF	TGCGCCAGCAGCACGGGACAGGGACCCTACGAGCAGTACTTC
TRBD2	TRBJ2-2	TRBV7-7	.	CASSLSTSGGSTGELFF	TGTGCTAGCAGCTTGTCGACTAGCGGGGGGTCCACCGGGGAGCTGTTTTTT
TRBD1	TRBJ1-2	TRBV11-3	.	CASSLEKTGGDYGYTF	TGTGCCAGCAGCTTAGAGAAAACAGGGGGAGACTATGGCTACACCTTC
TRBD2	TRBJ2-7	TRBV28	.	CASSLGPINAQLADSDSYEQYF	TGTGCCAGCAGTTTAGGTCCCATAAATGCTCAACTAGCGGACTCGGATTCCTACGAGCAGTACTTC
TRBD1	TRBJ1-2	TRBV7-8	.	CASSLARQGANYGYTF	TGTGCCAGCAGCTTAGCCCGACAGGGAGCTAACTATGGCTACACCTTC
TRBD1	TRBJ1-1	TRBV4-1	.	CASSLLTGGTEAFF	TGCGCCAGCAGCTTACTAACAGGGGGCACTGAAGCTTTCTTT
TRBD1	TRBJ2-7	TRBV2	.	CASSGGTGFYEQYF	TGTGCCAGCAGTGGCGGGACAGGGTTCTACGAGCAGTACTTC
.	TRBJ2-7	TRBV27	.	CASSRGYEQYF	TGTGCCAGCAGTAGGGGGTACGAGCAGTACTTC
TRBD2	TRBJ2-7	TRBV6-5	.	CASSYSPGGSPYEQYF	TGTGCCAGCAGTTACTCGCCGGGGGGATCCCCCTACGAGCAGTACTTC
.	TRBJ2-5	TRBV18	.	CASSPPERASETQYF	TGTGCCAGCTCACCACCAGAGAGGGCCAGCGAGACCCAGTACTTC
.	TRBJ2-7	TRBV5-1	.	CASSLDVGIYEQYF	TGCGCCAGCAGCTTGGATGTCGGGATCTACGAGCAGTACTTC
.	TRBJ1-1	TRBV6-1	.	CASSESGLGTEAFF	TGTGCCAGCAGTGAGTCGGGGTTAGGCACTGAAGCTTTCTTT
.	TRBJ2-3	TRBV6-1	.	CASSEAVADPRMVQYF	TGTGCCAGCAGTGAAGCGGTAGCGGACCCTCGGATGGTGCAGTATTTT
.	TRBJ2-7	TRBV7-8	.	CASSLVRELFYEQYF	TGTGCCAGCAGCTTAGTGCGGGAACTTTTCTACGAGCAGTACTTC
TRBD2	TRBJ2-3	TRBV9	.	CASSVERTSVTDTQYF	TGTGCCAGCAGCGTAGAGCGGACTAGCGTGACAGATACGCAGTATTTT
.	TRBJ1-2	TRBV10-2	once	CASTGLYRDYGYTF	TGCGCCAGCACGGGGTTGTACAGGGACTATGGCTACACCTTC
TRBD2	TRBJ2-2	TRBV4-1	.	CASSPRLAGPTGELFF	TGCGCCAGCAGCCCGCGTCTAGCGGGGCCCACCGGGGAGCTGTTTTTT
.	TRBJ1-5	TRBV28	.	CASSPRQYSSNQPQHF	TGTGCCAGCAGCCCTAGACAGTACTCGAGCAATCAGCCCCAGCATTTT
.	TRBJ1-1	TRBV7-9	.	CASSGHRNTEAFF	TGTGCCAGCAGTGGACATCGGAACACTGAAGCTTTCTTT
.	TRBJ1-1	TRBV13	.	CASSLDGSPSGTEAFF	TGTGCCAGCAGCTTAGACGGTTCCCCGAGCGGCACTGAAGCTTTCTTT
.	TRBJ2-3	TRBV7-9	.	CASRSSGSTDTQYF	TGTGCCAGCAGATCGAGCGGTAGCACAGATACGCAGTATTTT
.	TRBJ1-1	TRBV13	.	CASSLFDRDKPEAFF	TGTGCCAGCAGCTTATTCGATAGGGACAAGCCTGAAGCTTTCTTT
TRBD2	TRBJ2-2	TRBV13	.	CASSSGLAERGPGELFF	TGTGCCAGCAGCTCCGGTCTAGCGGAGAGGGGACCCGGGGAGCTGTTTTTT
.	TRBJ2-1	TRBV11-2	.	CASSTFPDSYNEQFF	TGTGCCAGCAGCACCTTTCCGGACAGCTACAATGAGCAGTTCTTC
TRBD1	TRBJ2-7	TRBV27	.	CASSLVGAGTVPYEQYF	TGTGCCAGCAGTTTAGTTGGGGCAGGGACAGTCCCCTACGAGCAGTACTTC
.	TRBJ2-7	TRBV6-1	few	CASSEVSWGASYEQYF	TGTGCCAGCAGTGAGGTTAGTTGGGGAGCCTCCTACGAGCAGTACTTC
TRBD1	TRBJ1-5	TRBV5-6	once	CASSIQGGQPQHF	TGTGCCAGCAGCATACAGGGGGGCCAGCCCCAGCATTTT
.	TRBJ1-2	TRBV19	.	CASSIEAGAYGYTF	TGTGCCAGTAGTATAGAGGCAGGGGCCTATGGCTACACCTTC
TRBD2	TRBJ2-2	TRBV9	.	CASSTSGSYPTGELFF	TGTGCCAGCTCGACTAGCGGGTCCTACCCTACCGGGGAGCTGTTTTTT
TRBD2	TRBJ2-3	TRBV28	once	CASSPSRLRLAGVDTQYF	TGTGCCAGCAGTCCGAGTCGGCTGAGACTAGCGGGAGTAGATACGCAGTATTTT
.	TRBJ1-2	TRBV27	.	CASSSGVVKGWYYGYTF	TGTGCCAGCAGTTCTGGCGTAGTCAAGGGGTGGTACTATGGCTACACCTTC
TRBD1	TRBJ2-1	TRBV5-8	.	CASSAGTGLLGEQFF	TGTGCCAGCAGCGCCGGGACAGGGCTATTGGGCGAGCAGTTCTTC
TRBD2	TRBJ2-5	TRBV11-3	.	CASSSPRLVSGGNSQETQYF	TGTGCCAGCAGCTCCCCCCGCTTAGTTAGCGGGGGAAACTCACAAGAGACCCAGTACTTC
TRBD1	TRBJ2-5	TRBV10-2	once	CASRDRGPWETQYF	TGCGCCAGCAGGGACAGGGGGCCTTGGGAGACCCAGTACTTC
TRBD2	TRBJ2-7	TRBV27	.	CASSTPGLAYEQYF	TGTGCCAGCAGTACACCGGGACTAGCTTACGAGCAGTACTTC
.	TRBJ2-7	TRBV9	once	CASSVDGFLYEQYF	TGTGCCAGCAGCGTAGACGGGTTCCTCTACGAGCAGTACTTC
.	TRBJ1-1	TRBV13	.	CASSTRQPEAFF	TGTGCCAGCAGCACCAGACAGCCCGAAGCTTTCTTT
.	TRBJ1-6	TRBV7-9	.	CAGDPEAYNSPLHF	TGTGCCGGAGACCCGGAGGCCTATAATTCACCCCTCCACTTT
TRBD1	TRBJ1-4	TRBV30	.	CAWSGGQGRGKLFF	TGTGCCTGGAGTGGGGGACAGGGAAGGGGAAAACTGTTTTTT
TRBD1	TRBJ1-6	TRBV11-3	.	CASSLGQGSSPLHF	TGTGCCAGCAGCCTAGGACAGGGCTCTTCACCCCTCCACTTT
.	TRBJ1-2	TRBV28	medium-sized	CASSSNWYYGYTF	TGTGCCAGCAGTTCTAACTGGTACTATGGCTACACCTTC
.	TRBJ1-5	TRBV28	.	CASSLGGANNQPQHF	TGTGCCAGCAGTTTGGGGGGGGCTAACAATCAGCCCCAGCATTTT